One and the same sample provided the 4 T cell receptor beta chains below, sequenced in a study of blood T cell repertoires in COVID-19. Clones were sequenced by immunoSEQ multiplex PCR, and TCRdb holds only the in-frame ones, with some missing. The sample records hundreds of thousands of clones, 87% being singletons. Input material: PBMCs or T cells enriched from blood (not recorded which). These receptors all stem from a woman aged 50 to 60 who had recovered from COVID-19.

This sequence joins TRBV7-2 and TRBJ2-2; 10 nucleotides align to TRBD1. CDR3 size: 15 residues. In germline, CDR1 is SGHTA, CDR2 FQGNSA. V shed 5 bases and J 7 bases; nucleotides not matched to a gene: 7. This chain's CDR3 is CASSPLGTGVGELFF. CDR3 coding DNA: TGTGCCAGCAGCCCGCTCGGGACAGGGGTCGGGGAGCTGTTTTTT.

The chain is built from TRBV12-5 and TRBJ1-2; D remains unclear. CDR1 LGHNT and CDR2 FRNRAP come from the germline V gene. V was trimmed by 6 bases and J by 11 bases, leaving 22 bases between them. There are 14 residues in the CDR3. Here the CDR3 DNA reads TGTGCTAGTGGATCCGGGCCCTCCCTGGCGGGTTACACCTTC. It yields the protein CASGSGPSLAGYTF.

The CDR3: CASLTGSYNEQFF. In DNA, the CDR3 is TGTGCCAGCCTCACAGGGAGTTACAATGAGCAGTTCTTC. This sequence joins TRBV28 and TRBJ2-1, with D maybe TRBD1 (6 bases). The CDR3 totals 13 residues. Trimming shortened V by 8 bases and J by 4 bases, and 12 bases separated the two germline ends. The germline CDR1 and CDR2 sequences are MDHEN and SYDVKM.

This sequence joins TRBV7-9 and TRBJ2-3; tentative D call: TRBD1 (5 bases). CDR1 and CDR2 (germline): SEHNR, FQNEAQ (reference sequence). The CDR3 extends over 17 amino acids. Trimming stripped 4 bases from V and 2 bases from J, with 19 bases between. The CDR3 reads CASSSPTDIGYTDTQYF. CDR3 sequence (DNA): TGTGCCAGCAGCTCCCCAACGGACATCGGATACACAGATACGCAGTATTTT.